The present T cell receptor beta chain was sequenced within a study of blood T cells in healthy people across ages. Across the whole study: In model experiments, template switching was able to capture about one barcoded beta molecule for every two T cells that were present. Notes on the study in general: Higher diversity, along with more naive CD4+ cells, distinguished long-lived donors from aged donors. Diversity of TCR beta correlated strongly with naive T cell percentage.

V lost 5 bases and J lost 2; bases outside the gene matches: 4. Germline CDR1 reads ENHRY; CDR2 reads SYGVKD. The CDR3 spans 15 residues. Note on this clonotype: Its antigen is currently unknown.

Then a second PCR, running about 6 to 12 cycles, was carried out with a sample-barcoded 5' primer and a J-beta primer mix. The template-switch adaptor, which had 12 random nucleotides, put a tag on each cDNA molecule. TCRdb analysed the 5' RACE reads with MiXCR anew, one entry per CDR3 protein. The sample consists of about 1.5 million distinct CDR3 sequences, 42% of them appearing once. This TCR derives from a woman aged 18-29 years in good health. The V call is TRBV10-3, the J call TRBJ2-4; 9 bases map to TRBD2. Source material: blood. The CDR3: CAISLAGPSKNIQYF. In DNA form, the CDR3 reads TGTGCCATCAGTCTAGCGGGGCCCTCCAAAAACATTCAGTACTTC.